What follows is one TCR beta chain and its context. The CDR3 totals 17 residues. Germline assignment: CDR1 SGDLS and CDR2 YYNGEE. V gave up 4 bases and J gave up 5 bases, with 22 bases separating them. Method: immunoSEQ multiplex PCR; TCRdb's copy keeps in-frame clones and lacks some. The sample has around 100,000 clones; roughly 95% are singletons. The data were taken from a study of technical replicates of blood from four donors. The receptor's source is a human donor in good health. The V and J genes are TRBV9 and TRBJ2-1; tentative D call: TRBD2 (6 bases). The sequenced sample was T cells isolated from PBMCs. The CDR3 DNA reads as TGTGCCAGCAGCTACTCAACCTCGGGACTGGCCCACAATGAGCAGTTCTTC. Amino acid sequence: CASSYSTSGLAHNEQFF.